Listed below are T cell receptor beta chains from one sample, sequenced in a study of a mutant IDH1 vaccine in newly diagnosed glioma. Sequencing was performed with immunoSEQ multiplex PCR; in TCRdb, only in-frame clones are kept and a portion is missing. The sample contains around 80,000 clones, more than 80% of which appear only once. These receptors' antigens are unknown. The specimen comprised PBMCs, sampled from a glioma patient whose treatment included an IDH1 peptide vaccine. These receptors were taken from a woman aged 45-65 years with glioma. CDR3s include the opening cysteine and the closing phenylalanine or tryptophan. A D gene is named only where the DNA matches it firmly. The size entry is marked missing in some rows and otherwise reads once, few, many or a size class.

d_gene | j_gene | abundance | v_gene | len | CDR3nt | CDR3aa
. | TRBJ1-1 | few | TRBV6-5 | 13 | TGTGCCAGCAGTACGACAGTGAACACTGAAGCTTTCTTT | CASSTTVNTEAFF
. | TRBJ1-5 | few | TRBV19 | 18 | TGTGCCAGTAGTATAGATCCCCAACAGAGCCATAGCAATCAGCCCCAGCATTTT | CASSIDPQQSHSNQPQHF
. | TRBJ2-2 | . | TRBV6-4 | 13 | TGTGCCAGCAGTGTCCAGGGGACCGGGGAGCTGTTTTTT | CASSVQGTGELFF
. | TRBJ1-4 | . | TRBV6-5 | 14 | TGTGCCAGCAGTTACTCGGTAACTCTTGAAAAACTGTTTTTT | CASSYSVTLEKLFF
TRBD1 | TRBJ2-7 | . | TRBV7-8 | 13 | TGTGCCAGCAGCTTAGGGACAGGGTACGAGCAGTACTTC | CASSLGTGYEQYF
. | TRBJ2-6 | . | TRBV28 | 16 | TGTGCCAGCAGTTTATGGGACAGCTCTGGGGCCAACGTCCTGACTTTC | CASSLWDSSGANVLTF
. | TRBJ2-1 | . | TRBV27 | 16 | TGTGCCAGCAGTTTATCTTGGGCAGCGGACGACAATGAGCAGTTCTTC | CASSLSWAADDNEQFF
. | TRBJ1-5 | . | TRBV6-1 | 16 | TGTGCCAGCAGTGAAGCGGGGTTCGTTAGCAATCAGCCCCAGCATTTT | CASSEAGFVSNQPQHF
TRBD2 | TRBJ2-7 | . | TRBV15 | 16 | TGTGCCACCAGCAGAGAATGGCGGGAGAGAAACTACGAGCAGTACTTC | CATSREWRERNYEQYF
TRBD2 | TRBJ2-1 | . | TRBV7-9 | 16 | TGTGCCAGCAGGGGTAGCGGGAGGGCCCTCCAGGATGAGCAGTTCTTC | CASRGSGRALQDEQFF
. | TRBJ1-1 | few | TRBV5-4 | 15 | TGTGCCAGCAGCTTGGCGGAACAGGGAAACACTGAAGCTTTCTTT | CASSLAEQGNTEAFF
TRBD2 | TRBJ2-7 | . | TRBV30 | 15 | TGTGCCTGGAGTGTACCTAGCGGGAGCTCCTACGAGCAGTACTTC | CAWSVPSGSSYEQYF
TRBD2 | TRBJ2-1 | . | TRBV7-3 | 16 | TGTGCCAGCAGCACGGGACTAGCGGGTACTTCCGATGAGCAGTTCTTC | CASSTGLAGTSDEQFF
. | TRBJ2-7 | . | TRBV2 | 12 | TGTGCCAGCAGTGAAAAGACTTGGGAGCAGTACTTC | CASSEKTWEQYF
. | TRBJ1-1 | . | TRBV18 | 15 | TGTGCCAGCTCACCAAGGGCAGGGGAATACACTGAAGCTTTCTTT | CASSPRAGEYTEAFF
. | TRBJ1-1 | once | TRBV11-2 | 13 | TGTGCCAGCAGCTTAGAATCGAACACTGAAGCTTTCTTT | CASSLESNTEAFF
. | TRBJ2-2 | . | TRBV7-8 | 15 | TGTGCCAGCAGCTTAGCCCGGGCCTGGGTCGGGGAGCTGTTTTTT | CASSLARAWVGELFF
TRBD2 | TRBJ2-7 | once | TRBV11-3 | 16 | TGTGCCAGCAGCTCAAGACTAGCGGGAGACGCCTACGAGCAGTACTTC | CASSSRLAGDAYEQYF
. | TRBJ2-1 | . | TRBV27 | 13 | TGTGCCAGCAGTAAAGGACTCTTCCGGGAGCAGTTCTTC | CASSKGLFREQFF
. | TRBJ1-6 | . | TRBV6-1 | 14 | TGTGCCAGCAGTGAATTGAGGGGGGATTCACCCCTCCACTTT | CASSELRGDSPLHF
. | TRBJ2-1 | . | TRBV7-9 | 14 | TGTGCCAGCGGCAAACCTACAGGGTCTGGCGAGCAGTTCTTC | CASGKPTGSGEQFF
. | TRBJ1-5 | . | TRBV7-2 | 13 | TGTGCCAGCAGTCCGGGACGCGCTCAGCCCCAGCATTTT | CASSPGRAQPQHF
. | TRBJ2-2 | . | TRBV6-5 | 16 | TGTGCCAGCAGTTACTCTGGACCCGCGAACACCGGGGAGCTGTTTTTT | CASSYSGPANTGELFF
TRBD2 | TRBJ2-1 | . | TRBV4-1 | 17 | TGCGCCAGCAGCCAAGGGCGGGGACTAGCCGCCTACAATGAGCAGTTCTTC | CASSQGRGLAAYNEQFF
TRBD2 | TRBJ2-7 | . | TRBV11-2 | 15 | TGTGCCAGCAGCCCACGGAGCGGGGGTTCCTACGAGCAGTACTTC | CASSPRSGGSYEQYF
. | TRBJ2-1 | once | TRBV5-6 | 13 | TGTGCCAGCGGAGCGGGCTCCTACAATGAGCAGTTCTTC | CASGAGSYNEQFF
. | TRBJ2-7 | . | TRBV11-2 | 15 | TGTGCCAGCAGCTTCGGACGTCCCCGGACCCACGAGCAGTACTTC | CASSFGRPRTHEQYF
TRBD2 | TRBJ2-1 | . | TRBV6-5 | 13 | TGTGCCAGCAGTCCCGGGGGGACCTATGAGCAGTTCTTC | CASSPGGTYEQFF
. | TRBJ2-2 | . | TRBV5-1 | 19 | TGCGCCAGCAGCTTGGGTGCGCCTCCCACCCGATACTACACCGGGGAGCTGTTTTTT | CASSLGAPPTRYYTGELFF
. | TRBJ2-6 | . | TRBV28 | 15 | TGTGCCAGCAGTTTAAGTTTGGAGGGGGCCAACGTCCTGACTTTC | CASSLSLEGANVLTF
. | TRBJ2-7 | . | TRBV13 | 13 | TGTGCCAGCAGTCCGGAGGGTGTCCACGAGCAGTACTTC | CASSPEGVHEQYF
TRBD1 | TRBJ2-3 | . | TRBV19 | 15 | TGTGCCAGTAGTATGGGACAGGGACACGGGGATACGCAGTATTTT | CASSMGQGHGDTQYF
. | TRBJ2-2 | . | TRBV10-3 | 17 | TGTGCCATCAGTGAACGGGGAACACAGGGTAACACCGGGGAGCTGTTTTTT | CAISERGTQGNTGELFF
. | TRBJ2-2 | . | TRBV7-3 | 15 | TGTGCCAGCAGCTTATACGGGAGGAACACCGGGGAGCTGTTTTTT | CASSLYGRNTGELFF
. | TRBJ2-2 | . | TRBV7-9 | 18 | TGTGCCAGCAGCTTAGGACATTTGGGAACCGTCAACACCGGGGAGCTGTTTTTT | CASSLGHLGTVNTGELFF
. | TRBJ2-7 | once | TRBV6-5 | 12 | TGTGCCAGCAGTCCCGCCCGCAACGAGCAGTACTTC | CASSPARNEQYF
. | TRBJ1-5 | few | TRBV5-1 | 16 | TGCGCCAGCAGCTCAGGGGAAAGGGGAAGCAATCAGCCCCAGCATTTT | CASSSGERGSNQPQHF
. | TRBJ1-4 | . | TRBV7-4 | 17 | TGTGCCAGCAGCCTAGGAGGCAGTGCCTCGTTTAATGAAAAACTGTTTTTT | CASSLGGSASFNEKLFF
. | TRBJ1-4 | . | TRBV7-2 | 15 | TGTGCCAGCAGCCCCTTTGAAGGGGCGGTAGAAAAACTGTTTTTT | CASSPFEGAVEKLFF
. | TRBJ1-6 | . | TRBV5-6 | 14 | TGTGCCAGCAGCTATATCGGCGGGAATTCACCCCTCCACTTT | CASSYIGGNSPLHF